Following are 20 T cell receptor beta chains from one sample sequenced in a study of T-cell reconstitution after alpha-beta-depleted transplantation in children. This sample's TCRbeta library carried unique molecular identifier barcodes. TCRdb re-derived calls from the PCR reads in MiXCR, one entry per CDR3 protein. This sample carries 500,000 to 750,000 distinct CDR3 sequences, over 25% of them seen once, and the ten largest clones take under 45%. Material: PBMCs, obtained before TCRalphabeta/CD19-depleted stem cell transplant. The receptors derive from a boy in the first two years of life with Wiskott-Aldrich syndrome, due to receive a stem cell transplant.

This clonotype occurred many times. The chain links TRBV10-2 to TRBJ1-6, with 9 bases that match TRBD1. V dropped 6 bases and J dropped 10; count of bases not matched to a gene: 4. The CDR3 sequence is 13 residues long. Germline V gene data show CDR1 as WSHSY and CDR2 as SAAADI. CDR3 residues: CASRDRGNSPLHF. The DNA for the CDR3 is TGCGCCAGCAGGGACAGGGGCAACTCACCCCTCCACTTT.

The rearrangement links TRBV29-1 to TRBJ1-2; the D gene is possibly TRBD1 (5 bases). Germline V gene data show CDR1 as SQVTM and CDR2 as ANQGSEA. Trimming took off 3 bases at V and 4 bases at J, with 15 bases between the two ends. This CDR3 spans 14 amino acids. The CDR3 DNA reads TGCAGCGTTGAGTTGGCCACAGGCCTCTATGGCTACACCTTC. It encodes CSVELATGLYGYTF. The full variable domain, with the rest looked up from reference TRBV29-1 and TRBJ1-2, is SAVISQKPSRDICQRGTSLTIQCQVDSQVTMMFWYRQQPGQSLTLIATANQGSEATYESGFVIDKFPISRPNLTFSTLTVSNMSPEDSSIYLCSVELATGLYGYTFGSGTRLTVV.

This clonotype was counted between two and nine times. The chain links TRBV7-2 to TRBJ1-1; D ambiguous. V was trimmed by 6 bases and J by 1 base, leaving 15 bases between them. The CDR3 extends over 15 amino acids. From germline, CDR1 is SGHTA and CDR2 FQGNSA. The CDR3 DNA reads TGTGCCAGCAGGCCCGCAGTTATGGGGAACACTGAAGCTTTCTTT. Translating it yields CASRPAVMGNTEAFF.

V usage is TRBV29-1 and J usage is TRBJ1-1; D unresolved. The CDR3 is 12 residues long. The V end was cut by 4 bases, the J end by 1 base, with 7 bases between. Germline lookup yields CDR1 SQVTM and CDR2 ANQGSEA. The CDR3 is CSVGFRNTEAFF. Here the CDR3 DNA reads TGCAGCGTTGGATTCAGGAACACTGAAGCTTTCTTT.

This clonotype was seen a few times. CDR3 region: CSAAGGPFRETQYF. CDR3 nucleotides: TGCAGTGCGGCGGGAGGGCCATTCAGGGAGACCCAGTACTTC. The V and J genes are TRBV20-1 and TRBJ2-5; 9 bases agree with TRBD2. The length of the CDR3 is 14 residues. Germline V lookup: CDR1 DFQATT, CDR2 SNEGSKA (reference sequence). V lost 6 bases, J lost 5 bases, and 10 bases stayed unmatched.

V is TRBV7-6 and J is TRBJ1-5, with D unclear. Germline V lookup: CDR1 SGHVS, CDR2 FNYEAQ. Trimming stripped 2 bases from V and 4 bases from J, with 12 bases between. The CDR3 runs to 15 residues. The CDR3 DNA follows: TGTGCCAGCAGCTTATCGGGAGTCGTGAATCAGCCCCAGCATTTT. Its protein product is CASSLSGVVNQPQHF.

This clonotype has a handful of counts. The rearrangement links TRBV20-1 to TRBJ2-7, with TRBD2 matching 9 bases. The CDR3 contains 14 residues. Losses at the gene ends were 3 bases for V and 4 bases for J; bases not matched to a gene: 7. CDR1 DFQATT and CDR2 SNEGSKA come from the germline V gene (reference sequence). CDR3 coding DNA: TGCAGTGCTAGTTCCCCTAGCGGGAAGTACGAGCAGTACTTC. As protein: CSASSPSGKYEQYF.

V gene TRBV5-1 combines with J gene TRBJ2-7; 7 nucleotides agree with TRBD1. The CDR3 is made up of 14 amino acids. Unmatched junction bases numbered 8, after V lost 5 bases and J lost 3 bases. In germline, CDR1 is SGHRS, CDR2 YFSETQ. As DNA, the CDR3 is TGCGCCAGCAGGCTGAGGGACAGAAACTACGAGCAGTACTTC. This gives the protein CASRLRDRNYEQYF.

This clonotype appeared a few times. V is TRBV5-1 and J is TRBJ2-1, with TRBD2 matching over 10 bases. The ends lost 4 bases at V and 5 bases at J; junction bases unmatched: 6. Germline V gene lookup returns CDR1 SGHRS and CDR2 YFSETQ. The length of the CDR3 is 15 residues. The CDR3 DNA reads as TGCGCCAGCAGCGCCCGGACTAGCGGTAACAATGAGCAGTTCTTC. Protein product: CASSARTSGNNEQFF.

This clonotype was observed a handful of times. J is TRBJ2-5 and V is TRBV6-5; D remains unclear. The CDR3 has 16 amino acids. Trimming removed 2 bases at V and 5 bases at J, with 18 bases between. Germline V lookup: CDR1 MNHEY, CDR2 SVGAGI. Here the CDR3 reads CASSYDGFRVAETQYF. The DNA of the CDR3 is TGTGCCAGCAGTTACGACGGTTTTAGGGTTGCGGAGACCCAGTACTTC.

This clonotype was seen a single time. V usage is TRBV20-1 and J usage is TRBJ2-1, with D possibly matching TRBD2 (5 bases). Germline assignment: CDR1 DFQATT and CDR2 SNEGSKA (reference sequence). The V end lost 6 bases, the J end lost 3 bases, and 15 bases lay between the germline ends. This CDR3 comprises 14 residues. This chain's CDR3 is CSASPEDLYNEQFF. For the CDR3, the DNA is TGCAGTGCATCCCCGGAGGACCTCTACAATGAGCAGTTCTTC.

This clonotype has just a few counts. This chain uses TRBV11-3 with TRBJ2-1; 7 bases fit TRBD2. The CDR3 consists of 15 residues. With 5 bases clipped from V and 8 bases from J, the junction kept 12 bases outside the gene matches. Germline V gene lookup returns CDR1 SGHNT and CDR2 YENEEA. In DNA form, the CDR3 reads TGTGCCAGCAGCCCCTTTCCCGGACTAGAGGATGAGCAGTTCTTC. Protein product: CASSPFPGLEDEQFF.

The genes are TRBV6-1 and TRBJ1-5; 9 bases match TRBD1. Germline assignment: CDR1 MNHNS and CDR2 SASEGT. CDR3 length equals 14 residues. The V segment lost 7 bases and the J segment 5 bases; nucleotides outside the gene matches: 6. Written as DNA, the CDR3 is TGTGCCAGCACCGATACAGGGGGCTATCAGCCCCAGCATTTT. It yields the protein CASTDTGGYQPQHF.

The chain uses TRBV27 and TRBJ2-2; D not resolved. CDR3 length: 14 residues. Germline CDR1 is MNHEY and CDR2 is SMNVEV (reference sequence). V was shortened by 3 bases and J by 4 bases, with 9 bases between the two germline ends. The CDR3 loop is CASSFLVGTGELFF. The CDR3 DNA is TGTGCCAGCAGTTTCCTAGTGGGCACCGGGGAGCTGTTTTTT.

The chain has TRBV28 and TRBJ2-7, with a possible D match to TRBD2 (6 bases). CDR3 size: 16 residues. The germline V and J ends were trimmed by 2 bases and 1 base, with 15 bases remaining between them. The germline V gene has CDR1 MDHEN and CDR2 SYDVKM. The CDR3 sequence: CASSLRTWRASYEQYF. CDR3 DNA sequence: TGTGCCAGCAGTTTACGGACATGGAGGGCGTCCTACGAGCAGTACTTC.

In its sample, this clonotype was seen a few times. CDR3 region: CSASQVDYGYTF. CDR3 bases: TGCAGTGCTAGCCAGGTTGACTATGGCTACACCTTC. The chain is built from TRBV20-1 and TRBJ1-2; D gene ambiguous. Trimming pared 3 bases from V and 3 bases from J, leaving 8 bases between. Germline loops: CDR1 DFQATT, CDR2 SNEGSKA (reference sequence). This CDR3 comprises 12 residues.

The rearrangement joins TRBV27 to TRBJ2-1; D gene uncertain. Trimming pared 6 bases from V and 2 bases from J, leaving 17 bases between. Per the germline V gene, CDR1 is MNHEY and CDR2 is SMNVEV (reference sequence). The CDR3 length is 16 residues. The CDR3 bases are TGTGCCAGCAGGAGTTTCCTTGGCAGTCCCTACAATGAGCAGTTCTTC. Its protein product is CASRSFLGSPYNEQFF.

V usage is TRBV5-6 and J usage is TRBJ2-7; 10 positions agree with TRBD2. The junction had 4 bases not matched to a gene; V was cut back by 1 base and J by 6 bases. The CDR3 covers 14 residues. The germline CDR1 and CDR2 sequences are SGHDT and YYEEEE. CDR3: CASSLIAGGLEQYF. The DNA of the CDR3 is TGTGCCAGCAGCTTGATAGCGGGAGGTCTCGAGCAGTACTTC.

CDR3 residues: CSVADSNNQPQHF. As DNA, the CDR3 is TGCAGCGTCGCTGACAGCAACAATCAGCCCCAGCATTTT. The chain couples TRBV29-1 to TRBJ1-5; a possible D gene is TRBD1 (5 bases). The CDR3 has 13 residues. Trimming took off 6 bases at V and 3 bases at J, with 12 bases between the two ends. Germline V gene data show CDR1 as SQVTM and CDR2 as ANQGSEA.

V usage is TRBV3-1 and J usage is TRBJ2-1; 12 bases are shared with TRBD2. Germline V gene data show CDR1 as LGHDT and CDR2 as YNNKEL (reference sequence). Unmatched junction bases numbered 12, after V lost 2 bases and J lost 1 base. The CDR3 has 20 residues. Here the CDR3 reads CASSQRGTSGWVSSYNEQFF. CDR3 sequence (DNA): TGTGCCAGCAGCCAAAGGGGGACTAGCGGGTGGGTATCTTCCTACAATGAGCAGTTCTTC.